These T cell receptor beta chains were read from a single sample in a study of neoadjuvant nivolumab and ipilimumab in lung cancer. Profiled with immunoSEQ multiplex PCR; TCRdb holds only in-frame clones, not every one. Found here are tens of thousands of clones, 85% to 90% of them singletons; the top ten hold 3.3%. The sequences come from peripheral blood, collected before neoadjuvant nivolumab, alone or with ipilimumab. These receptors were taken from an adult with non-small cell lung cancer. The CDR3 runs from the conserved cysteine through the conserved F or W. Each record gives: D gene, clone size, J gene, V gene, CDR3 DNA, CDR3 protein. The D gene is left open where the match is weak. The size field is filled for only some rows; it gives once, few, many or a size class.

-,-,TRBJ2-7,TRBV2,TGTGCCAGCACCACCCCCGGGAATAGCCACGAGCAGTACTTC,CASTTPGNSHEQYF
TRBD2,-,TRBJ2-1,TRBV7-9,TGTGCCAGCACCCCCGGAACTAGCGGTCTTGAGCAGTTCTTC,CASTPGTSGLEQFF
TRBD1,-,TRBJ2-1,TRBV9,TGTGCCAGCAGCAACTACAGGGGGCGGGACAATGAGCAGTTCTTC,CASSNYRGRDNEQFF
-,once,TRBJ2-1,TRBV21-1,TGTGCCAGCTTCAGGAGACAGGGATGCTCCTACAATGAGCAGTTCTTC,CASFRRQGCSYNEQFF
TRBD1,few,TRBJ1-5,TRBV10-2,TGCGCCAGCAGTGGAACAGGGGGCAATCAGCCCCAGCATTTT,CASSGTGGNQPQHF
TRBD2,-,TRBJ2-7,TRBV7-9,TGTGCCAGCATACCGGGACTAGCGGGATCCGAGCAGTACTTC,CASIPGLAGSEQYF
-,once,TRBJ2-7,TRBV7-6,TGTGCCAGCAGCCCCCGTCGGGGCGAGCAGTACTTC,CASSPRRGEQYF
TRBD2,-,TRBJ2-7,TRBV27,TGTGCCAGCAGTTTATCGGGCGCGGGAGCCTACGAGCAGTACTTC,CASSLSGAGAYEQYF
-,-,TRBJ2-2,TRBV29-1,TGCAGCGGTGGGGCAAGGTACGGGGAGCTGTTTTTT,CSGGARYGELFF
TRBD2,few,TRBJ2-3,TRBV7-2,TGTGCCAGCAGCTTACCAACTAGCGGGTTAGATACGCAGTATTTT,CASSLPTSGLDTQYF
-,-,TRBJ2-3,TRBV6-5,TGTGCCAGCAGTTACCCGGCGGTCGACACGCAGTATTTT,CASSYPAVDTQYF
TRBD1,-,TRBJ2-7,TRBV13,TGTGCCAGCAGCGCCCAGTTTTGGGACAGGGTTCCCCGGTCCGCCTACGAGCAGTACTTC,CASSAQFWDRVPRSAYEQYF
-,-,TRBJ1-1,TRBV4-1,TGCGCCAGCAGCCAACCGCAGGGAAGAATGAACACTGAAGCTTTCTTT,CASSQPQGRMNTEAFF
TRBD2,-,TRBJ2-3,TRBV5-1,TGCGCCAGCAGCTTGTCGGGAGCTAGCGGGATCACAGATACGCAGTATTTT,CASSLSGASGITDTQYF
-,-,TRBJ2-7,TRBV6-5,TGTGCCAGCAGTTACGGGCAGGGGTCCTACGAGCAGTACTTC,CASSYGQGSYEQYF
TRBD1,-,TRBJ2-1,TRBV6-5,TGTGCCAGCAGAGGACAGGGGGGCCACAATGAGCAGTTCTTC,CASRGQGGHNEQFF
-,-,TRBJ2-7,TRBV10-1,TGCGCCAGCAGTGAGGGGGCTGCCATCTACGAGCAGTACTTC,CASSEGAAIYEQYF
TRBD2,-,TRBJ2-3,TRBV5-4,TGTGCCAGCAGCTTCCTGGCGGGAGCAGATACGCAGTATTTT,CASSFLAGADTQYF
TRBD2,-,TRBJ2-7,TRBV4-1,TGCGCCAGCAGCCAAGGGGCGACTAGCGCCTACGAGCAGTACTTC,CASSQGATSAYEQYF
TRBD1,-,TRBJ2-7,TRBV10-2,TGCGCCAGCAGCGGGGACAGGAGTTACGAGCAGTACTTC,CASSGDRSYEQYF
TRBD2,-,TRBJ2-1,TRBV7-2,TGTGCCAGCAGCTCGACTAGCGGAGTTTACAATGAGCAGTTCTTC,CASSSTSGVYNEQFF
TRBD1,-,TRBJ1-2,TRBV5-1,TGCGCCAGCACCCACGGGACAGGACTAGGCTTAGGTTTGTCCTTC,CASTHGTGLGLGLSF
-,-,TRBJ2-3,TRBV15,TGTGCCACCAGCAGAGTTGGCAACACCCATACGCAGTATTTT,CATSRVGNTHTQYF
-,-,TRBJ2-1,TRBV9,TGTGCCAGCAGCGTACAGGGGAATGAGCAGTTCTTC,CASSVQGNEQFF
-,-,TRBJ2-4,TRBV6-1,TGTGCCAGCAGTGAAAACCATTTAACAGGGAAAAACATTCAGTACTTC,CASSENHLTGKNIQYF
TRBD2,once,TRBJ2-1,TRBV4-1,TGCGCCAGCAGCGGGGCTAGCGGGGAAAGCTCCTACAATGAGCAGTTCTTC,CASSGASGESSYNEQFF
-,-,TRBJ2-5,TRBV28,TGTGCCAGCAGTTTATTGGAGACCCAGTACTTC,CASSLLETQYF
TRBD2,-,TRBJ2-7,TRBV6-5,TGTGCCAGCAGCCCGAAAACGGGACTAACCTACGAGCAGTACTTC,CASSPKTGLTYEQYF
-,-,TRBJ2-3,TRBV4-2,TGTGCCAGCAGCCAAGAACCGGGGGCAGATACGCAGTATTTT,CASSQEPGADTQYF
-,-,TRBJ2-5,TRBV7-9,TGTGCCAGCAGCTTAGCTACGGGAGTCGAGACCCAGTACTTC,CASSLATGVETQYF
-,-,TRBJ2-5,TRBV27,TGTGCCAGCAGTCTGAAACCGACAGTTCAAGAGACCCAGTACTTC,CASSLKPTVQETQYF
-,once,TRBJ2-1,TRBV7-3,TGTGCCAGCAGCTTAACGGGCAAAAATGAGCAGTTCTTC,CASSLTGKNEQFF
-,-,TRBJ1-4,TRBV5-1,TGCGCCAGCAGCTTGGAGGGTAATAGGGAAAAACTGTTTTTT,CASSLEGNREKLFF
-,-,TRBJ1-5,TRBV4-1,TGCGCCAGCAGCCAAGGCAGGGGAAGCCTCAGGGAGCCCCAGCATTTT,CASSQGRGSLREPQHF
-,-,TRBJ1-2,TRBV7-9,TGTGCCAGCAGCTTAGTTCCGGGCTATGGCTACACCTTC,CASSLVPGYGYTF